The entry below gives a single T cell receptor (beta chain) sequence along with its context. This clonotype was counted only a few times. Its target antigen remains unknown. The input lacks base qualities; no much larger clone sits a single base away. Per the publication, the time point label means: 45 to 50 days after influenza vaccine administration. This sample was included in a study of response to subunit inactivated influenza vaccine (dated by TCRdb to about 2018). Broadly, across the study: Deep quantitative profiling of the T cell receptor repertoire was used in the study to follow responses to a trivalent subunit inactivated influenza vaccine.

The paper as a whole reports these results and caveats: According to the authors, only a limited number of new T cells may be recruited by each seasonal influenza vaccination.

Germline trimming: 0 bases from V, 6 bases from J; junction bases outside gene matches: 9. Including the terminal cysteine and phenylalanine, the CDR3 comprises 16 residues. Solely the CDR3 DNA is kept, with 48 bases framed from the first base. Looking up the germline V gene (reference sequence) yields CDR1 DFQATT and CDR2 SNEGSKA. The library was generated by RT-PCR. The run used an Illumina HiSeq 2500. Starting from the raw public reads, TCRdb applied fastp trimming at Q25, assembled clones with MiXCR and retained in-frame beta chains. One record per CDR3 amino acid sequence lists the most common genes and DNA. This sample is represented by about half a million distinct CDR3 sequences; 11% of them were singletons. The ten largest clones capture 9.5% to 15% of the sample.

Material: PBMCs from blood, obtained roughly 6 weeks after vaccination. The sequence is built from TRBV20-1 and TRBJ2-2; 8 bases in the junction line up with TRBD1. This sequence was found in a man aged 50-60 years who received an inactivated influenza vaccine. Donor details come from another sample of the same person, matched by shared clones. In nucleotide form, the sequence is TGCAGTGCTAGAGATCTAAGACAGGGACAGGCCGGGGAGCTGTTTTTT. It encodes CSARDLRQGQAGELFF.